These 18 T cell receptor beta chains originate from one sample sequenced in a study of CD4 T cells in relation to SARS-CoV-2 and coronaviruses listed by TCRdb under 2021. Library method: the immunoSEQ multiplex PCR assay. The table comes from immuneACCESS by way of TCRdb, which keeps in-frame sequences with V and J called. Part of the clones is missing from these tables; in studies checked, under half for an unresolved V gene and the rest for unknown reasons. The sample table shows roughly 63,000 clones, and about 95% are seen once. Clones ranked in the top ten supply 0.13% to 0.15% of the sample. CD4+ T cells from unexposed donors were collected before the COVID-19 pandemic (2011-2018). Sequenced material: naive CD4+ T cells from PBMCs. Sample cell subset or site, as interpreted from the label and publication: naive CD4+ T cells isolated by negative enrichment. These receptors were obtained from a human donor in good health.

The sample holds a few counts of this clone. The rearrangement uses TRBV27 and TRBJ1-1, with D perhaps matching TRBD1 (6 bases). The CDR3 length is 17 residues. Germline lookup yields CDR1 MNHEY and CDR2 SMNVEV (reference sequence). V lost 0 bases, J lost 0 bases, and 14 bases lay in between. CDR3 DNA: TGTGCCAGCAGTTTATCGGGGGCGAAGGGAATGAACACTGAAGCTTTCTTT. Residues: CASSLSGAKGMNTEAFF.

CDR3 sequence (DNA): TGTGCCAGCAGCGTAGGGACTAGCGGGAGACTTTCTAGCTCCTACAATGAGCAGTTCTTC. The encoded protein is CASSVGTSGRLSSSYNEQFF. The rearrangement links TRBV9 to TRBJ2-1; 13 bases are a match to TRBD2. Germline V gene sequence: CDR1 SGDLS, CDR2 YYNGEE. This CDR3 contains 20 residues. Unmatched junction bases numbered 9, after V lost 0 bases and J lost 0 bases. Complete variable domain (other parts from reference TRBV9 and TRBJ2-1): DSGVTQTPKHLITATGQRVTLRCSPRSGDLSVYWYQQSLDQGLQFLIQYYNGEERAKGNILERFSAQQFPDLHSELNLSSLELGDSALYFCASSVGTSGRLSSSYNEQFFGPGTRLTVL.

This clone was detected once. CDR3 sequence: CSVSTGTDTQYF. In nucleotides, the CDR3 is TGCAGCGTTTCTACAGGGACAGATACGCAGTATTTT. This chain links TRBV29-1 with TRBJ2-3; D is possibly TRBD1 (6 bases). CDR1 and CDR2 from the germline V gene are SQVTM and ANQGSEA. This CDR3 has 12 residues. Trimming left V 5 bases short and J 3 bases short, with 9 bases between.

In its sample, this clone was seen once. This chain connects TRBV5-1 to TRBJ2-3; 10 bases align to TRBD2. The CDR3 is 17 residues long. Germline trimming cut 0 bases from V and 5 bases from J; bases unmatched to any gene: 9. Germline V gene sequence: CDR1 SGHRS, CDR2 YFSETQ. Here the CDR3 reads CASSLAVIAGGLDTQYF. CDR3 sequence (DNA): TGCGCCAGCAGCTTGGCCGTAATAGCGGGGGGATTAGATACGCAGTATTTT.

This chain connects TRBV29-1 to TRBJ2-1; 8 nucleotides match TRBD2. Trimming cost V 1 base and J 7 bases; bases outside gene matches: 9. Germline CDR1 is SQVTM and CDR2 is ANQGSEA. This CDR3 spans 15 amino acids. The CDR3 nucleotides are TGCAGCGTTGAAGCGGGAGGGCCGAGGGGGAATGAGCAGTTCTTC. Protein product: CSVEAGGPRGNEQFF.

This clone was detected only once. The rearrangement uses TRBV2 and TRBJ2-7, with TRBD2 matching 7 bases. The CDR3 loop spans 15 amino acids. Germline trimming cut 3 bases from V and 3 bases from J; bases unmatched to any gene: 8. Germline CDR1 and CDR2: SNHLY and FYNNEI. The CDR3 region is CASSENSGPYYEQYF. The CDR3 DNA is TGTGCCAGCAGTGAGAATAGCGGGCCGTACTACGAGCAGTACTTC.

This rearrangement joins TRBV6-5 to TRBJ2-5; 7 positions agree with TRBD1. V gave up 6 bases and J gave up 3 bases; unmatched junction bases: 10. Germline V gene sequence: CDR1 MNHEY, CDR2 SVGAGI. CDR3 length: 15 residues. The CDR3 DNA reads as TGTGCCAGCAGGGAGGCTGGGACAGTTAAAGAGACCCAGTACTTC. Residues: CASREAGTVKETQYF.

The CDR3 nucleotides are TGTGCCAGCAGGCTAACAGGGGACACTGAAGCTTTCTTT. Encoded protein: CASRLTGDTEAFF. The rearrangement joins TRBV28 to TRBJ1-1, with TRBD1 identical over 7 bases. This CDR3 spans 13 amino acids. V dropped 6 bases and J dropped 3; count of bases not matched to a gene: 4. Germline V gene sequence: CDR1 MDHEN, CDR2 SYDVKM.

The gene calls are TRBV15 and TRBJ2-7; no firm D call. V lost 3 bases and J 3 bases, leaving 12 bases between the germline ends. The CDR3 runs to 14 residues. Germline CDR1 LNHNV, CDR2 YYDKDF (reference sequence). Written as DNA, the CDR3 is TGTGCCACCAGCAGTGGCCGGAGTCGCTACGAGCAGTACTTC. Translating it yields CATSSGRSRYEQYF.

The chain couples TRBV5-1 to TRBJ1-2; D not certain. V lost 2 bases, J lost 3 bases, and 5 bases lay in between. Germline CDR1 is SGHRS and CDR2 is YFSETQ. The CDR3 is made up of 12 amino acids. The CDR3 region has the DNA TGCGCCAGCAGCTTTGGATACTATGGCTACACCTTC. The encoded protein is CASSFGYYGYTF.

CDR3 in DNA: TGTGCCAGCAGTTTCCCCCACCGGGCTTCTGGAAACACCATATATTTT. Translating it yields CASSFPHRASGNTIYF. The V gene is TRBV28, the J gene TRBJ1-3; D is unresolved. V lost 3 bases and J 1 base, leaving 13 bases between the germline ends. The CDR3 runs 16 residues. Germline V CDR1 and CDR2: MDHEN, SYDVKM. Combining the CDR3 with reference TRBV28 and TRBJ1-3 gives the whole variable domain DVKVTQSSRYLVKRTGEKVFLECVQDMDHENMFWYRQDPGLGLRLIYFSYDVKMKEKGDIPEGYSVSREKKERFSLILESASTNQTSMYLCASSFPHRASGNTIYFGEGSWLTVV.

The V and J genes are TRBV18 and TRBJ2-7, with a possible D match to TRBD2 (6 bases). The CDR3 is 15 residues long. Germline loops: CDR1 KGHSH, CDR2 LQKENI. The ends were cut back, 1 base at V and 3 bases at J, with 13 bases in the middle. CDR3: CASSPLSGRDYEQYF. In nucleotides, the CDR3 is TGTGCCAGCTCACCACTGTCTGGGCGGGACTACGAGCAGTACTTC.

CDR3 in amino acids: CASGADTQYF. DNA for the CDR3: TGTGCCAGCGGGGCAGATACGCAGTATTTT. The V gene is TRBV28, the J gene TRBJ2-3; D gene uncertain. CDR1 is MDHEN and CDR2 is SYDVKM in the germline V gene. This CDR3 region has 10 residues. Trimming cost V 8 bases and J 4 bases, with 4 bases left between them.

The CDR3 protein is CASLGATNEKLFF. CDR3 in DNA: TGTGCCAGTTTAGGGGCTACTAATGAAAAACTGTTTTTT. V is TRBV19 and J is TRBJ1-4; D is perhaps TRBD1 (5 bases). V was trimmed by 8 bases and J by 2 bases, leaving 9 bases between them. Germline CDR1 LNHDA, CDR2 SQIVND (reference sequence). The CDR3 extends over 13 amino acids.

In DNA, the CDR3 is TGCAGCGTTGGGCATGTACAGGGTTACACCGGGGAGCTGTTTTTT. It yields the protein CSVGHVQGYTGELFF. The V gene is TRBV29-1, the J gene TRBJ2-2; TRBD1 might be the D (6 bases). CDR3 length: 15 residues. The germline V and J ends were trimmed by 4 bases and 3 bases, with 15 bases remaining between them. Germline V gives CDR1 SQVTM, CDR2 ANQGSEA.

J is TRBJ2-5 and V is TRBV7-8, with unresolved D. Germline lookup yields CDR1 SGHVS and CDR2 FQNEAQ. This CDR3 has 16 amino acids. Trimming took off 4 bases at V and 1 base at J, with 16 bases between the two ends. The CDR3 sequence: CASSSNDWAPQETQYF. DNA of the CDR3: TGTGCCAGCAGCTCGAACGACTGGGCACCCCAAGAGACCCAGTACTTC.

This clone was detected once. This chain connects TRBV10-2 to TRBJ2-1, with 10 nucleotides matching TRBD2. Trimming at V came to 8 bases and at J to 7 bases, leaving 8 bases not matched to a gene. The length of the CDR3 is 14 residues. The V gene's germline CDR1 is WSHSY and CDR2 SAAADI. The CDR3 nucleotides read TGCGCCAGCGGAATCAGCGGGAGGGGTAATGAGCAGTTCTTC. Translating gives CASGISGRGNEQFF.

This clone appeared once. The rearrangement links TRBV24-1 to TRBJ1-5; the D is unclear. V was shortened by 4 bases and J by 0 bases, with 9 bases between the two germline ends. The CDR3 extends over 15 amino acids. CDR1 is KGHDR, CDR2 SFDVKD, per germline. CDR3 sequence: CATSEGRYSNQPQHF. The CDR3, as DNA: TGTGCCACCAGTGAGGGCAGGTATAGCAATCAGCCCCAGCATTTT.